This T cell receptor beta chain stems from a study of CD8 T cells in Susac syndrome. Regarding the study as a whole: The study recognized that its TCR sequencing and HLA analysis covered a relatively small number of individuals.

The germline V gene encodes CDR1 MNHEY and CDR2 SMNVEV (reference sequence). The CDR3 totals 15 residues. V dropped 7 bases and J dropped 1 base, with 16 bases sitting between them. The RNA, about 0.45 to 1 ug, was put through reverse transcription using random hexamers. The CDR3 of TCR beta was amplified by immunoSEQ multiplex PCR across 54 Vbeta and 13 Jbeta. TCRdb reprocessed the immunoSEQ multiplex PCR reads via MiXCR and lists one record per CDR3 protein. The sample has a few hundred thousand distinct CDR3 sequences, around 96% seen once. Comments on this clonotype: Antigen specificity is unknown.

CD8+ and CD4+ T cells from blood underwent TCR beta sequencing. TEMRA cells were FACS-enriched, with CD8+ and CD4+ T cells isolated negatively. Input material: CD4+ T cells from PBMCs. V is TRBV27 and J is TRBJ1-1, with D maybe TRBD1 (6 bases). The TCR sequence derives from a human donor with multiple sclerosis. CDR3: CASTETGLGNTEAFF. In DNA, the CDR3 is TGTGCCAGCACCGAAACAGGGTTGGGGAACACTGAAGCTTTCTTT.